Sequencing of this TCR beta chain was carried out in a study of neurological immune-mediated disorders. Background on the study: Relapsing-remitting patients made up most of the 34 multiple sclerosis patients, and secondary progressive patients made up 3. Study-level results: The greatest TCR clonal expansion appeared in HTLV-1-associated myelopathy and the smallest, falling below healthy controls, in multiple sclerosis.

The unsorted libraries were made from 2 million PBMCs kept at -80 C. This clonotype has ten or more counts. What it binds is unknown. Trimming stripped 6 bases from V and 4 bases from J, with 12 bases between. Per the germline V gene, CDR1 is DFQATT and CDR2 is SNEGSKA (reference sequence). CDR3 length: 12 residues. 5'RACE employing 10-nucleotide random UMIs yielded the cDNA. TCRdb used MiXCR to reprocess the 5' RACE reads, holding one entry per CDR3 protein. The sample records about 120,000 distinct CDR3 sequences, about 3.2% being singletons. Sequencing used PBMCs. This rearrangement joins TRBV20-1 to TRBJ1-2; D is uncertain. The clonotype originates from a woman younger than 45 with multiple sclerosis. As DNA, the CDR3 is TGCAGTGCCTTGTCCCGGGGCTATGGCTACACCTTC. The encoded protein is CSALSRGYGYTF.